The 25 T cell receptor beta chains presented below share a single source sample, sequenced in a study of blood T cell repertoires in COVID-19. Sequencing used immunoSEQ multiplex PCR; TCRdb keeps in-frame clones, though not all of them. Counted here are more than 150,000 clones, around 87% occurring once; the ten biggest clones make up around 1%. The material sequenced was peripheral blood. These receptors came from a young woman who had recovered from COVID-19.

This rearrangement joins TRBV4-2 to TRBJ1-5; possibly TRBD1 for D (5 bases). The CDR3 is 15 residues long. V was trimmed by 0 bases and J by 8 bases, leaving 14 bases between them. Germline lookup yields CDR1 LGHNA and CDR2 YNFKEQ. CDR3 sequence reads: CASSQDPTPGEPQHF. The CDR3 DNA follows: TGTGCCAGCAGCCAAGATCCGACACCGGGGGAGCCCCAGCATTTT.

The chain links TRBV7-9 to TRBJ2-3, with 10 bases fitting TRBD2. Germline V CDR1 and CDR2: SEHNR, FQNEAQ (reference sequence). The CDR3 is made up of 14 amino acids. Trimming took 8 bases from V and 4 from J; bases not matched to a gene: 6. This CDR3 reads CASGNSGRPDTQYF. The CDR3 bases are TGTGCCAGCGGAAATAGCGGGAGGCCAGATACGCAGTATTTT.

V usage is TRBV30 and J usage is TRBJ2-7, with D possibly being TRBD1 (6 bases). The V gene lost 1 base and the J gene lost 2 bases, with 6 bases spanning the gap. Germline V CDR1 and CDR2: GTSNPN, SVGIG (reference sequence). There are 12 residues in the CDR3. CDR3 protein: CAWSGTAYEQYV. The CDR3 DNA reads TGTGCCTGGAGTGGGACAGCCTACGAGCAGTACGTC.

The chain couples TRBV18 to TRBJ1-5; D possibly corresponds to TRBD1 (6 bases). Trimming shortened V by 3 bases and J by 3 bases, and 12 bases separated the two germline ends. This CDR3 contains 15 residues. Germline lookup yields CDR1 KGHSH and CDR2 LQKENI. CDR3 DNA: TGTGCCAGCTCACCGACGGACAGCCTCAATCAGCCCCAGCATTTT. Translation gives CASSPTDSLNQPQHF.

CDR3 residues: CASSLEVSGNGYTF. DNA of the CDR3: TGCGCCAGCAGCTTGGAGGTTTCGGGGAATGGCTACACCTTC. The V call is TRBV5-1, the J call TRBJ1-2; D is unresolved. This CDR3 contains 14 residues. Trimming cost V 0 bases and J 6 bases, with 12 bases left between them. The germline V gene encodes CDR1 SGHRS and CDR2 YFSETQ.

The chain couples TRBV2 to TRBJ2-1, with 9 bases matching TRBD2. Germline CDR1 is SNHLY and CDR2 is FYNNEI. The CDR3 is 15 amino acids. J lost 4 bases, V lost 7 bases, and 8 bases had no gene match. CDR3: CASKSTSGNYNEQFF. Written as DNA, the CDR3 is TGTGCCAGCAAATCGACTAGCGGAAATTACAATGAGCAGTTCTTC.

The chain has TRBV20-1 and TRBJ1-4, with a possible D match to TRBD1 (5 bases). The germline CDR1 and CDR2 sequences are DFQATT and SNEGSKA (reference sequence). The CDR3 extends over 14 amino acids. The V end lost 3 bases, the J end lost 5 bases, and 13 bases lay between the germline ends. The CDR3 protein is CSASLGLANEKLFF. The DNA of the CDR3 is TGCAGTGCTAGTTTGGGGCTGGCGAATGAAAAACTGTTTTTT.

V gene TRBV5-5 combines with J gene TRBJ2-7, with D hard to call. V lost 4 bases, J lost 5 bases, and 19 bases lay in between. The CDR3 is 15 residues long. CDR1 is SGHKS and CDR2 is YYEKEE in the germline V gene (reference sequence). The CDR3 bases are TGTGCCAGCAGCCCAGTTAGTAGCACGCGAAACGAGCAGTACTTC. Protein: CASSPVSSTRNEQYF.

This clone was recorded a few times. This chain joins TRBV11-2 and TRBJ2-7, with a tentative D call TRBD2 (5 bases). The CDR3 spans 18 residues. Germline values: CDR1 SGHAT, CDR2 FQNNGV. Trimming stripped 1 base from V and 3 bases from J, with 22 bases between. CDR3 sequence reads: CASSLAMMVEGLHYEQYV. The CDR3 DNA is TGTGCCAGCAGCTTAGCTATGATGGTCGAAGGACTCCACTACGAGCAGTACGTC.

The chain is built from TRBV28 and TRBJ2-2, with 12 positions matching TRBD1. Trimming cost V 8 bases and J 4 bases; bases outside gene matches: 11. The CDR3 totals 17 residues. CDR1 and CDR2 from the germline V gene are MDHEN and SYDVKM. CDR3 DNA: TGTGCCAGCGTTGGCCGGGACAGGGGGCCCTGCACCGGGGAGCTGTTTTTT. It translates to CASVGRDRGPCTGELFF.

This rearrangement joins TRBV11-2 to TRBJ2-2, with 12 bases lining up with TRBD2. The junction had 7 bases not matched to a gene; V was cut back by 6 bases and J by 5 bases. This CDR3 has 16 amino acids. Per germline, CDR1 SGHAT and CDR2 FQNNGV. The CDR3 nucleotides read TGTGCCAGCAGTCCAGGACTAGCGGGGATAACCGGGGAGCTGTTTTTT. This codes for CASSPGLAGITGELFF.

This clone was observed a single time. This chain connects TRBV14 to TRBJ1-6; D might be TRBD1 (5 bases). The V and J ends lost 0 bases and 8 bases respectively, with 14 bases between them. The CDR3 runs 16 residues. Looked up from germline, CDR1 is SGHDN and CDR2 is FVKESK. This chain's CDR3 is CASSQDQLGVDSPLHF. In nucleotides, the CDR3 is TGTGCCAGCAGCCAAGATCAGTTAGGGGTGGATTCACCCCTCCACTTT.

This clone occurred once. The chain combines TRBV28 with TRBJ2-7; 7 bases line up with TRBD1. There are 14 residues in the CDR3. Unmatched junction bases numbered 7, after V lost 6 bases and J lost 2 bases. The germline V gene has CDR1 MDHEN and CDR2 SYDVKM. The CDR3 region is CASSPDRVAYEQYV. For the CDR3, the DNA is TGTGCCAGCAGCCCCGACAGGGTTGCCTACGAGCAGTACGTC.

The chain is built from TRBV9 and TRBJ2-5; TRBD1 is a possible D gene (5 bases). The germline V gene encodes CDR1 SGDLS and CDR2 YYNGEE. This CDR3 comprises 14 residues. Trimming stripped 0 bases from V and 3 bases from J, with 9 bases between. CDR3 region: CASSVGIREETQYF. The CDR3 nucleotides are TGTGCCAGCAGCGTAGGTATCAGGGAAGAGACCCAGTACTTC.

This clone was counted once. CDR3 DNA: TGCGCCAGCAGCCGAGCGGGGGGGTTAGAGACCCAGTACTTC. This encodes CASSRAGGLETQYF. The chain recombines TRBV4-1 with TRBJ2-5; 10 bases map to TRBD2. V lost 4 bases to trimming and J lost 4 bases; unmatched junction nucleotides: 3. This CDR3 is built from 14 residues. CDR1 and CDR2 from the germline V gene are MGHRA and YSYEKL.

The V call is TRBV9, the J call TRBJ2-1; 8 bases map to TRBD2. The CDR3 consists of 16 residues. With 0 bases clipped from V and 7 bases from J, the junction kept 9 bases outside the gene matches. Germline V gene data show CDR1 as SGDLS and CDR2 as YYNGEE. The CDR3 DNA reads as TGTGCCAGCAGCGTAGGGGAGCGGGAGCTTAAGAATGAGCAGTTCTTC. Residues: CASSVGERELKNEQFF.

The V gene is TRBV2, the J gene TRBJ1-4, with 8 bases aligning to TRBD1. J lost 5 bases, V lost 7 bases, and 3 bases had no gene match. CDR1 SNHLY and CDR2 FYNNEI come from the germline V gene. CDR3 length: 13 residues. CDR3 amino acids: CASTGQENEKLFF. As DNA, the CDR3 is TGTGCCAGCACGGGACAGGAGAATGAAAAACTGTTTTTT.

The chain has TRBV20-1 and TRBJ2-1; 8 positions match TRBD2. The V gene end was trimmed by 6 bases and the J gene end by 9 bases; junction bases not matched to a gene: 1. CDR3 size: 10 residues. Germline lookup yields CDR1 DFQATT and CDR2 SNEGSKA (reference sequence). The CDR3 DNA is TGCAGTGCAGGGACTAGTGAGCAGTTCTTC. Encoded protein: CSAGTSEQFF.

This clone was counted a few times. The gene calls are TRBV9 and TRBJ2-1; TRBD1 matches at 7 bases. V was clipped by 4 bases and J by 10 bases; unmatched bases: 20. In germline, CDR1 is SGDLS, CDR2 YYNGEE. The CDR3 has 17 amino acids. The CDR3 DNA reads as TGTGCCAGCAGCCACCCGTCAGGGGGAACCACCGACGGGGAGCAGTTCTTC. It yields the protein CASSHPSGGTTDGEQFF.

J is TRBJ1-3 and V is TRBV7-9, with D possibly matching TRBD1 (5 bases). The CDR3 runs 15 residues. Germline V CDR1 and CDR2: SEHNR, FQNEAQ (reference sequence). With 2 bases removed from V and 0 bases from J, the gap between germline ends came to 8 bases. CDR3 DNA sequence: TGTGCCAGCAGCTTAACAGGTCCCTCTGGAAACACCATATATTTT. This codes for CASSLTGPSGNTIYF.

This chain uses TRBV27 with TRBJ1-5; D possibly corresponds to TRBD1 (6 bases). The CDR3 totals 15 residues. Between the trimmed V and J ends, which lost 7 bases and 0 bases, there was a span of 13 bases. Germline V gene lookup returns CDR1 MNHEY and CDR2 SMNVEV (reference sequence). CDR3: CASKPTGFSNQPQHF. As DNA, the CDR3 is TGTGCCAGCAAACCGACAGGATTTAGCAATCAGCCCCAGCATTTT.

The DNA for the CDR3 is TGTGCCAGCAGCCGAACAGGGGGTGAGACCCAGTACTTC. Protein: CASSRTGGETQYF. The chain carries TRBV6-5 and TRBJ2-5; 8 positions agree with TRBD1. Germline trimming cut 6 bases from V and 5 bases from J; bases unmatched to any gene: 5. Germline CDR1 MNHEY, CDR2 SVGAGI. This CDR3 is built from 13 residues.

The rearrangement joins TRBV7-9 to TRBJ2-5; D is ambiguous. This CDR3 contains 15 residues. Between the trimmed V and J ends, which lost 5 bases and 1 base, there was a span of 14 bases. In germline, CDR1 is SEHNR, CDR2 FQNEAQ (reference sequence). This CDR3 reads CASSAPAASQETQYF. The CDR3 DNA reads as TGTGCCAGCAGCGCACCGGCGGCTAGCCAAGAGACCCAGTACTTC.

CDR3 residues: CASSGGDSNEKLFF. The CDR3 bases are TGTGCCAGCAGCGGAGGCGATAGTAATGAAAAACTGTTTTTT. The chain couples TRBV9 to TRBJ1-4, with D unresolved. Germline CDR1 SGDLS, CDR2 YYNGEE. This CDR3 has 14 residues. Trimming left V 3 bases short and J 4 bases short, with 10 bases between.

The chain is built from TRBV7-9 and TRBJ1-1; tentatively, D is TRBD1 (5 bases). CDR1 and CDR2 (germline): SEHNR, FQNEAQ (reference sequence). V gave up 0 bases and J gave up 8 bases, with 13 bases separating them. The CDR3 has 14 residues. CDR3 residues: CASSLAGTVQEAFF. The DNA for the CDR3 is TGTGCCAGCAGCTTAGCGGGGACTGTCCAAGAAGCTTTCTTT.